Here is one TCR beta chain with its context. No antigen is known for it. No qualities accompany the bases; no much larger clone lies one base away. The sample's treatment or condition, from its label and the paper: around 19 received Ad26.COV2.S at low or high dose, single or two shots; 5 received placebo; per-sample allocation not given. For vaccine and placebo recipients, the sequenced repertoires came from samples collected on day 63 after the first injection. In Cohort 1b, about two dozen adults aged 18-55 years were enrolled at a single site in Boston, USA, between 29 July and 7 August 2020. As a vaccine, Ad26.COV2.S was a replication-incompetent adenovirus type 26 vector that expressed a prefusion-stabilized SARS-CoV-2 spike protein derived from the original Wuhan strain. The immunoSEQ Assay was the method used to sequence TCRbeta CDR3 regions. After extraction, genomic DNA underwent amplification by bias-controlled multiplex PCR, followed by high-throughput sequencing. For the original study's pipeline: To quantify the absolute abundance of every unique TCRbeta CDR3 region, sequences were collapsed and filtered. T cell fraction was estimated by normalization of TCRbeta template counts to usable DNA, with usable DNA being measured through amplification of reference genes present in all nucleated cells. Repertoire TCRs were annotated as SARS-CoV-2-specific when V gene, CDR3 amino acid sequence and J gene were exactly matched to a known reactive TCR set. The reference SARS-CoV-2 TCR set came from MIRA and was filtered for enrichment in COVID-19-positive ImmuneCODE repertoires, removing public or cross-reactive TCRs. Using the MIRA antigens, annotated TCRs were further analysed by specific ORF or by position within an ORF. Breadth was defined as annotated unique rearrangements over total unique productive rearrangements; depth was the summed frequency of those rearrangements. Two-sided Wilcoxon rank-sum tests were applied when comparing TCR breadth between groups. TCRdb provides this immuneACCESS table in a form limited to in-frame rearrangements. Some clones are lacking; in checked studies, under half of them reflect an unresolved V gene, and why the rest are absent is not known. The V and J calls and clone size are taken from that table; D and trimming were inferred from the DNA. Recorded for this sample are approximately 500,000 clones; roughly 89% of them occurred a single time. 9.5% to 15% of the sample is taken by the ten largest.

Compared with germline, V lacks 6 bases and J lacks 1 base; bases without a gene match: 6. CDR1 and CDR2, looked up from the germline V gene, are MDHEN and SYDVKM. The CDR3 runs 15 residues from the cysteine to the phenylalanine. Only CDR3 DNA remains: 45 bases, in frame from the first base. The data were taken from a study of Ad26.COV2.S vaccination and SARS-CoV-2 variants (dated by TCRdb to the early 2020s). The study in broad terms: Donors in the vaccine arm were drawn from COV1001, a multicentre, randomized, double-blind, placebo-controlled phase I-IIa trial testing Ad26.COV2.S in healthy adults. Dosing of Ad26.COV2.S was intramuscular, at either 5x10^10 or 1x10^11 viral particles, delivered as one shot or as two shots spaced 56 days apart. Blinding of investigators to trial group allocation was maintained during experiments and outcome assessment. Sequencing of the TCRbeta repertoire served to evaluate the specificity and breadth of SARS-CoV-2-reactive T cell receptors following Ad26.COV2.S vaccination. A total of about 30 samples were included in the TCR-sequenced set, comprising around 19 Ad26.COV2.S vaccine recipients, 5 placebo recipients and 8 SARS-CoV-2 convalescent individuals. Participants in the trial were split at random into five groups of five each, receiving low-dose or high-dose Ad26.COV2.S once or twice, or else placebo on both occasions.

Broader findings and caveats from the paper: The study lacked the statistical power to compare responses across vaccine doses or regimens. According to the authors, total T cell responses may have been underestimated by the TCR breadth and depth analyses. After vaccination, spike-specific CD8+ and CD4+ T cell responses were reported to show substantial breadth. Non-spike TCR breadth was comparable between vaccine and placebo recipients, consistent with the vaccine containing only spike. Spike-specific TCR breadth was higher in Ad26.COV2.S recipients than in placebo recipients (P = 0.0014).

The receptor comes from a person between 18 and 60 years old who received the Ad26.COV2.S COVID-19 vaccine or a placebo. Specimen: peripheral blood, collected in a trial of Ad26.COV2.S vaccine versus placebo. The rearranged chain carries TRBV28 and TRBJ1-5, and 7 junctional nucleotides match TRBD1. In nucleotide form, the sequence is TGTGCCAGCAGACGCCTCAGGGGGAGCAATCAGCCCCAGCATTTT. Its translation is CASRRLRGSNQPQHF.